The 8 T cell receptor beta chains below all came from one sample that was sequenced in a study of monozygotic twins with inflammatory bowel disease. Reanalyzing the 5' RACE reads, TCRdb keeps one entry per CDR3 protein, without DNA. Across roughly 120,000 distinct CDR3 sequences, the top ten clones capture 9.5% to 15% of the sample. The specimen sequenced was blood. All receptors derive from a human donor with ulcerative colitis or Crohn's disease, or a healthy co-twin of an affected twin (not recorded which).

The rearrangement uses TRBV11-1 and TRBJ1-5; the D call of TRBD1 rests on TCRdb alone, since no DNA is present to check it. Germline assignment: CDR1 SGHAT and CDR2 FQDESV (reference sequence). The CDR3 length is 14 residues. CDR3 amino acids: CASSPGDEAGPQHF.

The chain uses TRBV27 and TRBJ2-1; TCRdb indicates TRBD2, and absent DNA this call remains unverified. CDR1 and CDR2 from the germline V gene are MNHEY and SMNVEV (reference sequence). The CDR3 has 12 residues. CDR3 loop: CASSLSGLEQFF.

The chain carries TRBV20-1 and TRBJ2-7; TCRdb's assignment of TRBD1 cannot be checked, as there is no DNA. Germline loops: CDR1 DFQATT, CDR2 SNEGSKA (reference sequence). The CDR3 consists of 14 residues. The CDR3: CSARETGRMYEQYF.

The genes are TRBV9 and TRBJ2-3; TCRdb gives TRBD1 as the D gene, but with no DNA this cannot be confirmed. The germline CDR1 and CDR2 sequences are SGDLS and YYNGEE. The CDR3 length is 13 residues. Here the CDR3 reads CASSTQGTDTQYF.

The chain uses TRBV5-6 and TRBJ2-2; TCRdb designates TRBD2, a call that cannot be tested without DNA. CDR3 length: 14 residues. The germline V gene has CDR1 SGHDT and CDR2 YYEEEE. CDR3 sequence reads: CASSLLGRTGELFF.

This chain joins TRBV6-6 and TRBJ2-7; without DNA, the TCRdb call of TRBD2 cannot be checked. The germline CDR1 and CDR2 sequences are MNHNY and SVGAGI (reference sequence). The CDR3 totals 13 residues. CDR3 in amino acids: CASSYLFAGEQYF.

The chain uses TRBV6-2 or TRBV6-3 and TRBJ2-3; TCRdb names TRBD1, which stays unverified in the absence of DNA. CDR3 size: 12 residues. Germline V gene sequence: CDR1 MNHEY, CDR2 SVGEGT. The CDR3 reads CATGDDTDTQYF.

V usage is TRBV6-5 and J usage is TRBJ2-7. Germline V gene lookup returns CDR1 MNHEY and CDR2 SVGAGI. The length of the CDR3 is 12 residues. CDR3 sequence reads: CASSNARYEQYF.